The clone carrying this T cell receptor (beta chain) was found a few times. The source of the sample is a study of T cell changes during pregnancy in multiple sclerosis. The repertoire was sequenced with immunoSEQ multiplex PCR; TCRdb's copy has only in-frame clones and lacks some. Among about 100,000 clones listed, about 94% were seen once. Germline V gives CDR1 LNHDA, CDR2 SQIVND (reference sequence). This CDR3 region has 15 residues. V was shortened by 6 bases and J by 1 base, with 12 bases between the two germline ends. Source: peripheral blood, taken before pregnancy. The receptor's source is a female donor with multiple sclerosis, enrolled in a pregnancy study. This chain links TRBV19 with TRBJ2-2; a weak D match, TRBD2 (6 bases). CDR3 bases: TGTGCCAGTAGGGGACGGCGGGAGAACACCGGGGAGCTGTTTTTT. Protein: CASRGRRENTGELFF. The full variable domain, its missing parts supplied by reference TRBV19 and TRBJ2-2, is DGGITQSPKYLFRKEGQNVTLSCEQNLNHDAMYWYRQDPGQGLRLIYYSQIVNDFQKGDIAEGYSVSREKKESFPLTVTSAQKNPTAFYLCASRGRRENTGELFFGEGSRLTVL.